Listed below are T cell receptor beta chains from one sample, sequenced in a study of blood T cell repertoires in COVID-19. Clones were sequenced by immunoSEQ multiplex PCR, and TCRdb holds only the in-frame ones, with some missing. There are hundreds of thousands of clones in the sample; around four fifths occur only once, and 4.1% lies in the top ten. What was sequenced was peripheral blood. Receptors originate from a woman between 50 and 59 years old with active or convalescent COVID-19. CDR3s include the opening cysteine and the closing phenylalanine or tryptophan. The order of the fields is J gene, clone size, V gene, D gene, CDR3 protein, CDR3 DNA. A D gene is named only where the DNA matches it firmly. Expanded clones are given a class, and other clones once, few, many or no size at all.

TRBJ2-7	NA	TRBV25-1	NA	CASSDPSRAIYEQYF	TGTGCCAGCAGTGATCCCAGCAGGGCCATCTACGAGCAGTACTTC
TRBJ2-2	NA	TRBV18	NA	CASSPQQNTGELFF	TGTGCCAGCTCACCTCAACAGAACACCGGGGAGCTGTTTTTT
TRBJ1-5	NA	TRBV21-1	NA	CASSKKVPRDTRIYSNQPQHF	TGTGCCAGCAGCAAAAAAGTACCTCGGGACACCAGGATTTATAGCAATCAGCCCCAGCATTTT
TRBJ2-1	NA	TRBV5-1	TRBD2	CASSGERERVDEQFF	TGCGCCAGCAGCGGGGAGCGGGAGAGGGTCGATGAGCAGTTCTTC
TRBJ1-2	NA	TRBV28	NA	CASRNGGGGYGYTF	TGTGCCAGCAGAAATGGAGGGGGGGGCTATGGCTACACCTTC
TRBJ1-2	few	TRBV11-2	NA	CASSLEGARYYGYTF	TGTGCCAGCAGCTTAGAGGGGGCGCGTTACTATGGCTACACCTTC
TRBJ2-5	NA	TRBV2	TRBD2	CASSGPSGIGRETQYF	TGTGCCAGCAGTGGTCCCAGCGGGATAGGTAGGGAGACCCAGTACTTC
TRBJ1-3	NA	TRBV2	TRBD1	CARQGHLSGNTIYF	TGTGCAAGACAGGGCCACCTCTCTGGAAACACCATATATTTT
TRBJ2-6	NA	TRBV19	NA	CASVPRSSGANVLTF	TGTGCCAGCGTACCTAGGTCCTCTGGGGCCAACGTCCTGACTTTC
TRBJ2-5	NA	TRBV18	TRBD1	CASSPRQGEETQYF	TGTGCCAGCTCACCTCGGCAGGGGGAAGAGACCCAGTACTTC
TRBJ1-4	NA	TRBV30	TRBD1	CAWSAYRTGGVEKLFF	TGTGCCTGGAGTGCCTATCGGACAGGGGGCGTTGAAAAACTGTTTTTT
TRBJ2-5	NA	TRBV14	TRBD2	CASSHLAVWWESEETQYF	TGTGCCAGCAGCCACCTAGCGGTTTGGTGGGAGTCTGAAGAGACCCAGTACTTC
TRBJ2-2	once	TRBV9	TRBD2	CASSVTSGSGELFF	TGTGCCAGCAGCGTGACTAGCGGGAGCGGGGAGCTGTTTTTT
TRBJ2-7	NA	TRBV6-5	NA	CASTEGTYEQYF	TGTGCCAGCACCGAGGGTACCTACGAGCAGTACTTC
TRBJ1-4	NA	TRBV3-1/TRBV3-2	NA	CASSQDLGATNEKLFF	TGTGCCAGCAGCCAAGATTTAGGGGCCACTAATGAAAAACTGTTTTTT
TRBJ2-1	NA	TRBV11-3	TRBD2	CASSLVLAGGRNEQFF	TGTGCCAGCAGCTTAGTTCTGGCGGGAGGGCGAAATGAGCAGTTCTTC
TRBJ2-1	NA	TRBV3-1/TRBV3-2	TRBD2	CASSQVGGRARNEQFF	TGTGCCAGCAGCCAAGTCGGCGGGAGGGCCAGGAATGAGCAGTTCTTC
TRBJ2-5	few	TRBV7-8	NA	CASSLVHRPGRLQETQYF	TGTGCCAGCAGCTTAGTCCACCGGCCTGGCAGGCTCCAAGAGACCCAGTACTTC
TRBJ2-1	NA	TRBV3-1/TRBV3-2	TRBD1	CASSRRRDRGYNEQFF	TGTGCCAGCAGCCGAAGGCGGGACAGGGGATACAATGAGCAGTTCTTC
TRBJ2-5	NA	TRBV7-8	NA	CASSLIPGAQAGETQYF	TGTGCCAGCAGCTTAATCCCGGGAGCCCAGGCGGGAGAGACCCAGTACTTC
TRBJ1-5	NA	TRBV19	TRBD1	CASSTPGTGSNQPQHF	TGTGCCAGTAGTACCCCCGGGACAGGGAGCAATCAGCCCCAGCATTTT
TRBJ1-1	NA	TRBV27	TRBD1	CASSLEGRGVGLNTEAFF	TGTGCCAGCAGTTTAGAGGGCAGGGGGGTTGGTCTTAACACTGAAGCTTTCTTT
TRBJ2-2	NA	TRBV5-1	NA	CASRRERGELFF	TGCGCCAGCAGACGGGAACGCGGGGAGCTGTTTTTT
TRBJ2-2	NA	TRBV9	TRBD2	CASSATSGKNTGELFF	TGTGCCAGCAGCGCGACTAGCGGGAAGAACACCGGGGAGCTGTTTTTT
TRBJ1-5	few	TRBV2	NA	CASTTGPSQPQHF	TGTGCCAGCACCACAGGGCCGAGCCAGCCCCAGCATTTT
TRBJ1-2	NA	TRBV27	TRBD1	CASRWTGTGDGYTF	TGTGCCAGCCGATGGACCGGGACAGGGGATGGCTACACCTTC
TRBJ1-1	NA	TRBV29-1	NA	CSVTQGTEAFF	TGCAGCGTGACTCAGGGGACTGAAGCTTTCTTT
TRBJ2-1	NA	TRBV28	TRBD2	CASRAPGTSGYNEQFF	TGTGCCAGCAGAGCCCCCGGGACTAGCGGTTACAATGAGCAGTTCTTC
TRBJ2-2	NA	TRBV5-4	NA	CASSSGPPGGELFF	TGTGCCAGCAGCTCCGGGCCCCCGGGGGGGGAGCTGTTTTTT
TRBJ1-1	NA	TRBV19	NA	CASSRGAYTEAFF	TGTGCCAGTAGTCGCGGGGCGTACACTGAAGCTTTCTTT
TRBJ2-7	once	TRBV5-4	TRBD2	CASSFSGGSGTYEQYF	TGTGCCAGCAGCTTCTCGGGGGGTAGCGGGACCTACGAGCAGTACTTC
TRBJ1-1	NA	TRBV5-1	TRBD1	CASSLGDRGRRFLNTEAFF	TGCGCCAGCAGCTTGGGGGACAGGGGGCGCCGATTTTTGAACACTGAAGCTTTCTTT
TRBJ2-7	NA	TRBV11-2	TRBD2	CASSPGLAGPYEQYF	TGTGCCAGCAGCCCGGGACTAGCGGGACCCTACGAGCAGTACTTC
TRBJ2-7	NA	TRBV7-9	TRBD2	CASSSPRGGGRDEQYF	TGTGCCAGCAGCTCGCCCCGAGGGGGCGGGAGGGACGAGCAGTACTTC
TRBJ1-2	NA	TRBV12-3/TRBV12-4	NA	CASTGGGMKGYTF	TGTGCCAGCACCGGGGGAGGGATGAAAGGCTACACCTTC